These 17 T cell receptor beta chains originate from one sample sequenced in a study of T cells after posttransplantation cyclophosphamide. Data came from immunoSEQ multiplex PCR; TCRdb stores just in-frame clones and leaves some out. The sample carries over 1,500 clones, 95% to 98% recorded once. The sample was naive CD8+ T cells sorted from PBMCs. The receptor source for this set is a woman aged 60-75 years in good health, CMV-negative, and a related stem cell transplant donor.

CDR3 loop: CAASGRRVNEQFF. As DNA, the CDR3 is TGTGCCGCCAGTGGGCGGAGGGTAAATGAGCAGTTCTTC. The rearrangement joins TRBV7-9 to TRBJ2-1; a possible D gene is TRBD2 (6 bases). The CDR3 runs 13 residues. Germline CDR1 and CDR2: SEHNR and FQNEAQ (reference sequence). The germline V and J ends were trimmed by 11 bases and 7 bases, with 18 bases remaining between them.

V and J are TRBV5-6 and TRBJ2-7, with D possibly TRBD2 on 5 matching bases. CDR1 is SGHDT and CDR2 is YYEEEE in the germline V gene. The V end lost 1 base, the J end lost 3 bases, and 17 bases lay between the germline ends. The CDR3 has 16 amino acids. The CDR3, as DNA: TGTGCCAGCAGCTTGTTTGGGCGGGTGGTGGGCTACGAGCAGTACGTC. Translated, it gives CASSLFGRVVGYEQYV.

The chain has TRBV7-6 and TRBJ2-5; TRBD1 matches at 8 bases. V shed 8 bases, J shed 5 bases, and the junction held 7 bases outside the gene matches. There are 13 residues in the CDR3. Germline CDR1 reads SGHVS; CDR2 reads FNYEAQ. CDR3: CASGDRGGETQYF. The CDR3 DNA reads TGTGCCAGCGGAGACAGGGGTGGGGAGACCCAGTACTTC.

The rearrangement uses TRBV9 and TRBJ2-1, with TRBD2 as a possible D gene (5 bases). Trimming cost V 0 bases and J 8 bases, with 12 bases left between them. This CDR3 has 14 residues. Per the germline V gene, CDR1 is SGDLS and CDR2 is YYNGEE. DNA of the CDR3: TGTGCCAGCAGCGTAGAGGCTAGCCGGGATGAGCAGTTCTTC. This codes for CASSVEASRDEQFF.

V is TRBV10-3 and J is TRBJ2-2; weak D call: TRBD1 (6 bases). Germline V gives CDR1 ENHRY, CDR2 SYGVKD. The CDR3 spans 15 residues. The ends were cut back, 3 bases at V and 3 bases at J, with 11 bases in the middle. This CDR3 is CAISEGQGYTGELFF. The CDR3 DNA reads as TGTGCCATCAGTGAAGGTCAGGGGTACACCGGGGAGCTGTTTTTT.

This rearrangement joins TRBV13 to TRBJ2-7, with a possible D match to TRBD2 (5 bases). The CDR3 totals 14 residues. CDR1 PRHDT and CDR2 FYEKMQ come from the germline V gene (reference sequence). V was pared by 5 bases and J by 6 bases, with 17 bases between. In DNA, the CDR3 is TGTGCCAGCAGCCCCCCAGATGGAGGCTTCGAGCAGTACTTC. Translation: CASSPPDGGFEQYF.

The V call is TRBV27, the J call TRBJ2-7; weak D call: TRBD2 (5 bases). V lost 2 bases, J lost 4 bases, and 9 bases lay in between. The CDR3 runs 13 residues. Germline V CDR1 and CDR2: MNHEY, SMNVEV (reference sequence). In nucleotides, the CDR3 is TGTGCCAGCAGTTTACGGACTTCTTACGAGCAGTACTTC. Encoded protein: CASSLRTSYEQYF.

Here the CDR3 reads CASIGAGGLEQYF. In nucleotides, the CDR3 is TGTGCCAGTATTGGGGCAGGGGGGCTCGAGCAGTACTTC. V usage is TRBV28 and J usage is TRBJ2-7; possibly TRBD1 for D (7 bases). Trimming pared 9 bases from V and 6 bases from J, leaving 18 bases between. The germline V gene encodes CDR1 MDHEN and CDR2 SYDVKM. This CDR3 region has 13 residues.

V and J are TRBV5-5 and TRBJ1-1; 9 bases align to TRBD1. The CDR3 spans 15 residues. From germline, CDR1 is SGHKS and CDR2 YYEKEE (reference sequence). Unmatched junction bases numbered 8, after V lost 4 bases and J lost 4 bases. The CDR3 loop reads CASSPTGGGGTEAFF. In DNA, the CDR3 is TGTGCCAGCAGCCCTACAGGGGGCGGAGGCACTGAAGCTTTCTTT.

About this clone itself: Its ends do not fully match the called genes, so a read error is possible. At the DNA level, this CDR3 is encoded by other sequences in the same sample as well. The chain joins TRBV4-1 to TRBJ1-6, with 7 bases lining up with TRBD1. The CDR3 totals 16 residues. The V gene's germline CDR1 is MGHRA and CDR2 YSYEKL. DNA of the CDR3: TGCGCCAGCAGCCAATTACCGGGACAGATTAATTCCCCCCTCCACTTT. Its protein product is CASSQLPGQINSPLHF.

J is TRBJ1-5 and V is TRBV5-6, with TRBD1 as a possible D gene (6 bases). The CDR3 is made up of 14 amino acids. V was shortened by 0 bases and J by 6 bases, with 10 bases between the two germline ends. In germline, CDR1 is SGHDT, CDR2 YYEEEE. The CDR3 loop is CASSLDGGFQPQHF. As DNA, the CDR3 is TGTGCCAGCAGCTTGGATGGGGGCTTTCAGCCCCAGCATTTT.

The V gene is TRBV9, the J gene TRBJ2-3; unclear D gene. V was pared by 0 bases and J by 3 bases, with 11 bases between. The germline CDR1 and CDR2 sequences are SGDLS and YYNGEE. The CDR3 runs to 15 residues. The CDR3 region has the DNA TGTGCCAGCAGCGTAGAGGTGGCCGGGACAGATACGCAGTATTTT. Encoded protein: CASSVEVAGTDTQYF.

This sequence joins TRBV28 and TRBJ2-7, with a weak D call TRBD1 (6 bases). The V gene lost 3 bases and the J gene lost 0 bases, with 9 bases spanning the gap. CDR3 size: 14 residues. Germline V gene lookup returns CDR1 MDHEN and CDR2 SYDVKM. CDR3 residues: CASSFRQASYEQYV. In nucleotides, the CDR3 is TGTGCCAGCAGTTTTCGACAGGCCTCCTACGAGCAGTACGTC.

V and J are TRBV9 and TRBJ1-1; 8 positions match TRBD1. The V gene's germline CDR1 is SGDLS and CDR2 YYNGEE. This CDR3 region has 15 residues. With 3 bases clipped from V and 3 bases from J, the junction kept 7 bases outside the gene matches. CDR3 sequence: CASSAPTGADTEAFF. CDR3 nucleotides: TGTGCCAGCAGCGCACCGACAGGGGCGGACACTGAAGCTTTCTTT.

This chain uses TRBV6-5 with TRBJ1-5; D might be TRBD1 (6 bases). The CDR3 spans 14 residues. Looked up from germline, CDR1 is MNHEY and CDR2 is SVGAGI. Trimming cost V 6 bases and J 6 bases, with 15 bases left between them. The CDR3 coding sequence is TGTGCCAGCAGCCCGGGGGGCTTTAGTCAGCCCCAGCATTTT. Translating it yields CASSPGGFSQPQHF.

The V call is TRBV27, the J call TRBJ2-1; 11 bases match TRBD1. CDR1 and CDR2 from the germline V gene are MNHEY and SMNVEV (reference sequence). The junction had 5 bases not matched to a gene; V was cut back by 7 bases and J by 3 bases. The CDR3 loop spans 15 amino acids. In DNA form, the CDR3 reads TGTGCCAGCACCTCCGGGACAGGGGGCTACAATGAGCAGTTCTTC. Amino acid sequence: CASTSGTGGYNEQFF.

DNA of the CDR3: TGTGCCAGCAGTACCGGGACAGGGTATTCACCCCTCCACTTT. Encoded protein: CASSTGTGYSPLHF. V usage is TRBV2 and J usage is TRBJ1-6, with 9 bases that match TRBD1. The germline gives CDR1 SNHLY, CDR2 FYNNEI. The CDR3 is made up of 14 amino acids. Trimming at V came to 5 bases and at J to 8 bases, leaving 4 bases not matched to a gene.